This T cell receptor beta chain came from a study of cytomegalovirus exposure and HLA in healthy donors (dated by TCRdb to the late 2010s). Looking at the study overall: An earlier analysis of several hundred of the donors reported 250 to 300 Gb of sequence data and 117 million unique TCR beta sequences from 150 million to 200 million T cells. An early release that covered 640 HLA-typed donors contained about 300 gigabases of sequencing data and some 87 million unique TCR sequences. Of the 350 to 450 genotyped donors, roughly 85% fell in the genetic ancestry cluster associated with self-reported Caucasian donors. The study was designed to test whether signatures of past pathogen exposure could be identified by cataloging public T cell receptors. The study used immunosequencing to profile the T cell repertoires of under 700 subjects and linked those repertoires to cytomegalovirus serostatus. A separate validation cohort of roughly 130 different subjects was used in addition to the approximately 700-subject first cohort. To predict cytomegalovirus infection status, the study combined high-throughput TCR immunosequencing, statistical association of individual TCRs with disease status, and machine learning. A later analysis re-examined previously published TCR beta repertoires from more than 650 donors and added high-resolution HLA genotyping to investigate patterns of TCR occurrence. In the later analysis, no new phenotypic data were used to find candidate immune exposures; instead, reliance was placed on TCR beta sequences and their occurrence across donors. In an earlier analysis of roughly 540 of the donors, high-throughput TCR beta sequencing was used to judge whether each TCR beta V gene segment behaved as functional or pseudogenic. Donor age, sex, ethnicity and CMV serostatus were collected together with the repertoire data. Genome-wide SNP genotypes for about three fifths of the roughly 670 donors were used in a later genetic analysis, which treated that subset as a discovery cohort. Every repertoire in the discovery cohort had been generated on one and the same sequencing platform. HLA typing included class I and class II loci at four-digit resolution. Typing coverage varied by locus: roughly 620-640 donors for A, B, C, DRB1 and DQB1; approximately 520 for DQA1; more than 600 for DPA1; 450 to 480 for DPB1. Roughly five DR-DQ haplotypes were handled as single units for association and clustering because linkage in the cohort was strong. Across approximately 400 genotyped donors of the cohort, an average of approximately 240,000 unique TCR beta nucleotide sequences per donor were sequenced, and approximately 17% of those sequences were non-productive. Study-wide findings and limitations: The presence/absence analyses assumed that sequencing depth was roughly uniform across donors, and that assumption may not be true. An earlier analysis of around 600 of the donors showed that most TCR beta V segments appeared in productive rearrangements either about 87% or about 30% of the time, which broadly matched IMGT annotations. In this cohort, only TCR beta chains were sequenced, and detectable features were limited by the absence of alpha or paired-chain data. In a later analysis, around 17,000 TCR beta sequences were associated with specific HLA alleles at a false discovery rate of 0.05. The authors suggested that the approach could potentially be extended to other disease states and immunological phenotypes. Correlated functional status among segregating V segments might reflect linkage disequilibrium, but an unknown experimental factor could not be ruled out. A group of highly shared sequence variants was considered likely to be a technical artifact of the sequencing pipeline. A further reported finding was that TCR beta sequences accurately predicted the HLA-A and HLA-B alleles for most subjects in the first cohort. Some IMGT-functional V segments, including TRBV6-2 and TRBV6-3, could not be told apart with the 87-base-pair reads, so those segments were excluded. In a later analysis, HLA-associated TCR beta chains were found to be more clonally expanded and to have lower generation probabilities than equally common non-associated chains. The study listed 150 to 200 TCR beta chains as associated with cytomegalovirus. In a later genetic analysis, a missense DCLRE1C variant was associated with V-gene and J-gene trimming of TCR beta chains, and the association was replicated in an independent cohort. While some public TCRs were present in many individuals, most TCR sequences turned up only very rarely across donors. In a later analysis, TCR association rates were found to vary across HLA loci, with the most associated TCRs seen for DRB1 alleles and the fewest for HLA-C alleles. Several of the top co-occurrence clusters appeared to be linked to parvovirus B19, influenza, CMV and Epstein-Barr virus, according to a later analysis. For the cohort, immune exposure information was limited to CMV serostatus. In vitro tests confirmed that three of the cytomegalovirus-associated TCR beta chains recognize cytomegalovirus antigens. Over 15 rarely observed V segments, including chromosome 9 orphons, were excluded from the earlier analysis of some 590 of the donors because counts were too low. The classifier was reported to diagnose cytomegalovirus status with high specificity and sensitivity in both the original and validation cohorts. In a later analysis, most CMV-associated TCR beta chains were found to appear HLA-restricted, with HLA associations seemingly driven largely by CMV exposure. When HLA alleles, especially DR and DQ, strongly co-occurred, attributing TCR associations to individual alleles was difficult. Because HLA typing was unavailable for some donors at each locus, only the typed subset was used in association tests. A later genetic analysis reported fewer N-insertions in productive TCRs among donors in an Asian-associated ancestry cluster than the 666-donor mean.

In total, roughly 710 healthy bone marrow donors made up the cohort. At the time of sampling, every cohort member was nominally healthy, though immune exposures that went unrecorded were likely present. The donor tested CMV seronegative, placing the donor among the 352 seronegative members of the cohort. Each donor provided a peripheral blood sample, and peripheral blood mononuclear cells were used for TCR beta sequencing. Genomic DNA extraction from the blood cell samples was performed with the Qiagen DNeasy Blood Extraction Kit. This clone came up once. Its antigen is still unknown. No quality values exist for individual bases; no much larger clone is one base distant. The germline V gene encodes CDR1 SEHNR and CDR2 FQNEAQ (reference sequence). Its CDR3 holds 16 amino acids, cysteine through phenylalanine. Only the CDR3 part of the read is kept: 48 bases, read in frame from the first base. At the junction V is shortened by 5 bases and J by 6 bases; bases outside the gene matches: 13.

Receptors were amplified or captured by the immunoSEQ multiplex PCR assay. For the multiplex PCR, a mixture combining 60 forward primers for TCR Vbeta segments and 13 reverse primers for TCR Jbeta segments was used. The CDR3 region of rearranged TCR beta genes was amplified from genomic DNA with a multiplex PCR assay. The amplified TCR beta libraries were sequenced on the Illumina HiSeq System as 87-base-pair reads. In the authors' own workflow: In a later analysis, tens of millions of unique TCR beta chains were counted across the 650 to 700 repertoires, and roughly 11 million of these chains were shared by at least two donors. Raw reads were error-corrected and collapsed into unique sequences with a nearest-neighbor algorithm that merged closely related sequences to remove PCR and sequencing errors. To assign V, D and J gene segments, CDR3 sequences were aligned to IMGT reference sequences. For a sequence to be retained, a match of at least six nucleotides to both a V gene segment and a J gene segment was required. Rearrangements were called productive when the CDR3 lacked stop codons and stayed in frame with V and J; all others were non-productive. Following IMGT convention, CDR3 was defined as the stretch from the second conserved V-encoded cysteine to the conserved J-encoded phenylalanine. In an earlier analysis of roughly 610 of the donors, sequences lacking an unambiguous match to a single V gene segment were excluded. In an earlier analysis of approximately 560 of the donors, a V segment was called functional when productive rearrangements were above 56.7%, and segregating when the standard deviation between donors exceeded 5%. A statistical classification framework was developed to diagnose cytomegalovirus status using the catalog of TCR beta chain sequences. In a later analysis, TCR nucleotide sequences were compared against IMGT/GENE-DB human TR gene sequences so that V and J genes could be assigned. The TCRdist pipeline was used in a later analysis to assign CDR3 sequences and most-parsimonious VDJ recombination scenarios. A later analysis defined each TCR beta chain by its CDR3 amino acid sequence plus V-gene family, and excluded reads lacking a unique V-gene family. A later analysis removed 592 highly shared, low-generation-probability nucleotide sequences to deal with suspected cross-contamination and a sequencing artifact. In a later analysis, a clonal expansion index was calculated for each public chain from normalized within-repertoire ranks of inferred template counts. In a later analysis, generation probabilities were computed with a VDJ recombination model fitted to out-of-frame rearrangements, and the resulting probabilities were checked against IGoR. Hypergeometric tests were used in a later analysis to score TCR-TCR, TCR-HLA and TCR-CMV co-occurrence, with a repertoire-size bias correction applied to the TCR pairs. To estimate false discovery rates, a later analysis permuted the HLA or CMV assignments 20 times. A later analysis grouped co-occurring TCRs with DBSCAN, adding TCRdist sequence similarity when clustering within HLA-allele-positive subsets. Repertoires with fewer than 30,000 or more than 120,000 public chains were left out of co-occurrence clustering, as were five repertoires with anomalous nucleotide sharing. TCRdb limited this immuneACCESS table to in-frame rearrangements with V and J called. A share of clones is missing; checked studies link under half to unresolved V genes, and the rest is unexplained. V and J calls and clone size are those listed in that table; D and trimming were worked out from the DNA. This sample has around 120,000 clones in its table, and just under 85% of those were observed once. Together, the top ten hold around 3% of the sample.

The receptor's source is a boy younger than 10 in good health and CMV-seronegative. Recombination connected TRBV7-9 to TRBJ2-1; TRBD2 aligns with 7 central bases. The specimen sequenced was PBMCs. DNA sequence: TGTGCCAGCAGCCTCCTTTACACGGCGGGAGCCAATGAGCAGTTCTTC. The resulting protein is CASSLLYTAGANEQFF.